The rows below give T cell receptor beta chains drawn from one sample of a study of blood T cell repertoires in COVID-19. Here immunoSEQ multiplex PCR was the method, and the copy in TCRdb shows in-frame clones only, minus some. This table holds about 33,000 clones, approximately 95% found once. Material: peripheral blood. Receptors were obtained from a male donor with active COVID-19. Each CDR3 is given with its conserved first and last residue. A D gene is named only where the DNA matches it firmly. Clone size appears in some rows only: once, few, many, or a class for an expanded clone.

cdr3_nt cdr3_aa j_call v_call d_call clone_size
TGTGCCAGCTCACCAGGGCTAGCGGGGGGGGCCACAGATACGCAGTATTTT CASSPGLAGGATDTQYF TRBJ2-3 TRBV18 TRBD2 NA
TGCGCCAGCAGCCAAGGAGAGGGGGCCATATGGGCTGAAGCTTTCTTT CASSQGEGAIWAEAFF TRBJ1-1 TRBV4-1 TRBD1 NA
TGTGCCAGCAGCTTGGGGGGGACAGACAATGAGCAGTTCTTC CASSLGGTDNEQFF TRBJ2-1 TRBV5-4 TRBD1 NA
TGTGCCAGTAGTATAGACGAGTTCCAAGAGACCCAGTACTTC CASSIDEFQETQYF TRBJ2-5 TRBV19 NA NA
TGCAGTGCTAGTCAGGGGGCTAACTATGGCTACACCTTC CSASQGANYGYTF TRBJ1-2 TRBV20-1 TRBD1 NA
TGTGCCAGTAGTATAGATCCGGGGACAGGGGCTGGCTACACCTTC CASSIDPGTGAGYTF TRBJ1-2 TRBV19 TRBD1 NA
TGTGCCAGCTCACCACCGATGGGACAGGACGGGGAGCTGTTTTTT CASSPPMGQDGELFF TRBJ2-2 TRBV18 TRBD1 once
TGTGCTGGTAGTTTGGAGACCCAGTACTTC CAGSLETQYF TRBJ2-5 TRBV27 NA NA
TGTGCCAGCAGCGGGAAGCGGGGGGGCGGGGATACGCAGTATTTT CASSGKRGGGDTQYF TRBJ2-3 TRBV7-2 TRBD2 NA
TGTGCCAGTAGGATATTGGGCGACATGAACACTGAAGCTTTCTTT CASRILGDMNTEAFF TRBJ1-1 TRBV19 NA NA
TGTGCCAGCAGCTTAGTCCCCCCCTTGACAGGGGGTTCCCGCGGTACGCAGTATTTT CASSLVPPLTGGSRGTQYF TRBJ2-3 TRBV7-6 TRBD1 once
TGTGCCAGCAGTTGGGGGCAGGGAGCGGTCCACGAGCAGTACTTC CASSWGQGAVHEQYF TRBJ2-7 TRBV9 NA NA
TGTGCCAGCAGCCTTCAAGGGGGGGGTGGCTACACCTTC CASSLQGGGGYTF TRBJ1-2 TRBV3-1/TRBV3-2 NA NA
TGTGCCAGTCGGGGAGGAGGGGACCCCTACGAGCAGTACTTC CASRGGGDPYEQYF TRBJ2-7 TRBV7-9 NA NA
TGCGCCAGCAGCTTGTACAACGGGGGCACTGAAGCTTTCTTT CASSLYNGGTEAFF TRBJ1-1 TRBV5-1 NA NA
TGTGCCAGCAGCCTCCACTTTAGAGCTAGCGGGGAGGGAGATACGCAGTATTTT CASSLHFRASGEGDTQYF TRBJ2-3 TRBV7-3 TRBD2 NA
TGTGCCAGCAGTTTACAGGGGAACGACGAGCAGTACTTC CASSLQGNDEQYF TRBJ2-7 TRBV27 NA NA
TGTGCCAGCAGCAGGGACAGGGGTGGAGAGACCCAGTACTTC CASSRDRGGETQYF TRBJ2-5 TRBV6-5 TRBD1 NA
TGTGCCAGCAGCTTGCAAGCGGGGGGGCTCACCTACGAGCAGTACTTC CASSLQAGGLTYEQYF TRBJ2-7 TRBV5-4 TRBD2 NA
TGTGCCAGTAGTGACCCGGGACATTCCTACGAGCAGTACTTC CASSDPGHSYEQYF TRBJ2-7 TRBV19 NA once
TGTGCCAGCAGCCAAGGACAGGGGCCAGGTTTAGCTAACTATGGCTACACCTTC CASSQGQGPGLANYGYTF TRBJ1-2 TRBV3-1/TRBV3-2 TRBD1 once
TGTGCCAGCAGACGCGGACAGATTTCCTACGAGCAGTACTTC CASRRGQISYEQYF TRBJ2-7 TRBV6-5 NA NA
TGTGCCAGCACGGGCAGGGTATACAATGAGCAGTTCTTC CASTGRVYNEQFF TRBJ2-1 TRBV7-8 NA NA
TGTGCCAGCAGCCCGCGTTTGGAGGAGACCCAGTACTTC CASSPRLEETQYF TRBJ2-5 TRBV7-2 NA NA
TGTGCCAGCAGTGGAACGGGAGGGAAAAACCGGGGGGGCTACACCTTC CASSGTGGKNRGGYTF TRBJ1-2 TRBV6-1 NA NA
TGTGCCTGGAGTGGAAGAGGTGGGACTAGCCAGGACGAGCAGTACTTC CAWSGRGGTSQDEQYF TRBJ2-7 TRBV30 TRBD2 NA
TGTGCCAGCAGTCCCGCAGGGGGATGGAGCTACACCTTC CASSPAGGWSYTF TRBJ1-2 TRBV6-2/TRBV6-3 TRBD1 NA
TGTGCCAGCAGTGAATACACCAATTCACCCCTCCACTTT CASSEYTNSPLHF TRBJ1-6 TRBV6-1 NA NA
TGTGCCAGCTCACCACCGGGACTAGCGGGGGGGCCGAGAGAGCAGTACTTC CASSPPGLAGGPREQYF TRBJ2-7 TRBV18 TRBD2 NA
TGCGCCAGCAGCCCCCCATTGGGGGCGCGGAGTGAAAAACTGTTTTTT CASSPPLGARSEKLFF TRBJ1-4 TRBV4-1 NA once
TGTGCCAGCAGCGTACAGGTGAACACTGAAGCTTTCTTT CASSVQVNTEAFF TRBJ1-1 TRBV9 NA once
TGTGCCAGCTCGTCCAATCAGGGAGGGGACACTGAAGCTTTCTTT CASSSNQGGDTEAFF TRBJ1-1 TRBV18 NA NA
TGTGCCAGCAGTTACTCGATGGGGGGGAACACTGAAGCTTTCTTT CASSYSMGGNTEAFF TRBJ1-1 TRBV6-5 NA NA
TGCGCCAGCAGCTTGGACAGGGGGCGACAAGGTCCCGGGGCCAACGTCCTGACTTTC CASSLDRGRQGPGANVLTF TRBJ2-6 TRBV5-1 TRBD1 NA
TGTGCCAGCAGCTTATTTGTGCGTTCGACTGAAGCTTTCTTT CASSLFVRSTEAFF TRBJ1-1 TRBV7-3 NA NA
TGTGCCAGCAGCGCCGACACAGGGAGATATGGCTACACCTTC CASSADTGRYGYTF TRBJ1-2 TRBV5-5 NA once
TGTGCCTGGAGTGTCAAGAGGGAAACCGGGGAGCTGTTTTTT CAWSVKRETGELFF TRBJ2-2 TRBV30 NA NA
TGTGCCAGCAGCTTAGGGGCGCTAGCGGGGGGCCGCTGGCAAGAGACCCAGTACTTC CASSLGALAGGRWQETQYF TRBJ2-5 TRBV7-6 TRBD2 NA
TGTGCCAGTAGTATGAGACTAGCCCTAAGGAGCTCCTACAATGAGCAGTTCTTC CASSMRLALRSSYNEQFF TRBJ2-1 TRBV19 TRBD2 NA
TGTGCCAGCAGCCTGGGACAGGGGACTTGGGGCTACACCTTC CASSLGQGTWGYTF TRBJ1-2 TRBV7-9 TRBD1 NA
TGTGCCAGCCGCCAGGAGGCGGGGGCACGCACAGATACGCAGTATTTT CASRQEAGARTDTQYF TRBJ2-3 TRBV19 NA NA
TGTGCCAGTAGTACACGACAGGGACTGGAAAAACTGTTTTTT CASSTRQGLEKLFF TRBJ1-4 TRBV19 TRBD1 NA
TGCAGCGTTGACCTAGCGTATAAGTACCAAGAGACCCAGTACTTC CSVDLAYKYQETQYF TRBJ2-5 TRBV29-1 NA NA
TGCGCCAGCAGGAGATACTCCTACAATGAGCAGTTCTTC CASRRYSYNEQFF TRBJ2-1 TRBV10-2 NA NA
TGTGCCAGCAGTTACACGGGACAGGGCGCCGAGCAGTACTTC CASSYTGQGAEQYF TRBJ2-7 TRBV6-5 TRBD1 NA
TGTGCCAGCAGCTATCCGGGACTAGCGTACTCCTACGAGCAGTACTTC CASSYPGLAYSYEQYF TRBJ2-7 TRBV5-6 TRBD2 NA
TGTGCCAGCAGCCAAGATCACACCAAGTCAGAGACCCAGTACTTC CASSQDHTKSETQYF TRBJ2-5 TRBV4-2 NA NA